Shown below are 15 T cell receptor beta chains from a single sample sequenced in a study of blood T cell repertoires in COVID-19. This table comes from immunoSEQ multiplex PCR, and its TCRdb copy is limited to in-frame clones, with some not included. Found here are around 370,000 clones, around 90% of them singletons; the top ten hold about 1.1%. Material for sequencing was PBMCs or T cells enriched from blood (not recorded which). These receptors all stem from a woman under 30 who had recovered from COVID-19.

The chain couples TRBV14 to TRBJ2-2; D is possibly TRBD2 (5 bases). V was cut by 2 bases and J by 0 bases, with 10 bases left in between. This CDR3 is 16 amino acids long. Germline V gives CDR1 SGHDN, CDR2 FVKESK. In nucleotides, the CDR3 is TGTGCCAGCAGCCAATCCGTGGGAGCGAACACCGGGGAGCTGTTTTTT. Translated: CASSQSVGANTGELFF.

The chain employs TRBV3-1 (or the pseudogene TRBV3-2) and TRBJ2-7; TRBD1 matches 10 bases. Germline CDR1 is LGHDT and CDR2 is YNNKEL (reference sequence). The CDR3 has 14 amino acids. Trimming at V came to 6 bases and at J to 6 bases, leaving 8 bases not matched to a gene. CDR3 in DNA: TGTGCCAGCAGTCCTGCGGGACAGGGGTCCGAGCAGTACTTC. Translated, it gives CASSPAGQGSEQYF.

This chain joins TRBV30 and TRBJ1-2; 7 nucleotides match TRBD1. The trim removed 2 bases at V and 8 bases at J, leaving 8 bases unmatched. The CDR3 loop spans 13 amino acids. The germline gives CDR1 GTSNPN, CDR2 SVGIG (reference sequence). CDR3: CAWSTGATRGYTF. The CDR3 DNA sequence: TGTGCCTGGAGTACAGGGGCGACGAGGGGCTACACCTTC. The full variable domain, its missing parts supplied by reference TRBV30 and TRBJ1-2, is SQTIHQWPATLVQPVGSPLSLECTVEGTSNPNLYWYRQAAGRGLQLLFYSVGIGQISSEVPQNLSASRPQDRQFILSSKKLLLSDSGFYLCAWSTGATRGYTFGSGTRLTVV.

V and J are TRBV7-8 and TRBJ1-2, with 8 bases aligning to TRBD1. V lost 5 bases and J lost 4; bases outside the gene matches: 9. Germline V CDR1 and CDR2: SGHVS, FQNEAQ. This CDR3 spans 15 amino acids. The CDR3 sequence: CASSGTRGRSYGYTF. The CDR3 DNA reads as TGTGCCAGCAGCGGAACCAGGGGGCGAAGCTATGGCTACACCTTC.

V is TRBV20-1 and J is TRBJ2-2; maybe TRBD2 (5 bases). Germline V gives CDR1 DFQATT, CDR2 SNEGSKA (reference sequence). Trimming left V 5 bases short and J 7 bases short, with 8 bases between. CDR3 length: 11 amino acids. This CDR3 is CSAQRDGELFF. The CDR3 region has the DNA TGCAGTGCTCAGAGGGACGGGGAGCTGTTTTTT.

This chain's CDR3 is CASSIRGGYEQYF. CDR3 DNA sequence: TGTGCCAGCAGCATCCGGGGGGGCTACGAGCAGTACTTC. The chain uses TRBV13 and TRBJ2-7; 8 positions match TRBD2. Germline lookup yields CDR1 PRHDT and CDR2 FYEKMQ (reference sequence). The CDR3 has 13 residues. With 5 bases clipped from V and 3 bases from J, the junction kept 3 bases outside the gene matches.

The J gene is TRBJ2-3, the V gene TRBV2; no reliable D call. From germline, CDR1 is SNHLY and CDR2 FYNNEI. This CDR3 comprises 15 residues. V lost 5 bases to trimming and J lost 3 bases, with 15 bases between them. CDR3 bases: TGTGCCAGCAGTAAACCGGGTAGCTCGACAGATACGCAGTATTTT. It codes for CASSKPGSSTDTQYF. The variable domain in full, completed from reference TRBV2 and TRBJ2-3, reads EPEVTQTPSHQVTQMGQEVILRCVPISNHLYFYWYRQILGQKVEFLVSFYNNEISEKSEIFDDQFSVERPDGSNFTLKIRSTKLEDSAMYFCASSKPGSSTDTQYFGPGTRLTVL.

The chain links TRBV7-9 to TRBJ1-2, with 10 bases identical to TRBD1. The CDR3 runs to 17 residues. Germline CDR1 is SEHNR and CDR2 is FQNEAQ (reference sequence). V lost 1 base and J lost 8; bases outside the gene matches: 13. DNA of the CDR3: TGTGCCAGCAGCTTAGGAGTGGGGACAGGGGCGTCACAAGGCTACACCTTC. It yields the protein CASSLGVGTGASQGYTF.

CDR3 sequence reads: CASSPRLGLNNSPLHF. The CDR3 DNA is TGTGCCAGCAGCCCCCGCCTGGGACTCAATAATTCACCCCTCCACTTT. This chain links TRBV9 with TRBJ1-6; D is perhaps TRBD1 (5 bases). V lost 4 bases, J lost 5 bases, and 16 bases lay in between. Per the germline V gene, CDR1 is SGDLS and CDR2 is YYNGEE. The CDR3 consists of 16 residues.

The sample holds one count of this clone. The genes are TRBV7-9 and TRBJ2-1, with TRBD2 matching 8 bases. The CDR3 runs to 16 residues. With 4 bases clipped from V and 7 bases from J, the junction kept 12 bases outside the gene matches. Germline values: CDR1 SEHNR, CDR2 FQNEAQ (reference sequence). In DNA form, the CDR3 reads TGTGCCAGCAGCTCCCTCGAAGCGGGGGAAAGTAATGAGCAGTTCTTC. Translating it yields CASSSLEAGESNEQFF.

The chain links TRBV10-3 to TRBJ2-3; 9 nucleotides line up with TRBD1. This CDR3 comprises 15 residues. Trimming at V came to 6 bases and at J to 3 bases, leaving 7 bases not matched to a gene. Germline V lookup: CDR1 ENHRY, CDR2 SYGVKD. The CDR3 is CAIRTGTGPTDTQYF. CDR3 DNA: TGTGCCATCAGAACCGGGACAGGGCCTACAGATACGCAGTATTTT.

The J gene is TRBJ2-3, the V gene TRBV9, with D possibly TRBD2 on 5 matching bases. Trimming took off 0 bases at V and 0 bases at J, with 8 bases between the two ends. CDR1 SGDLS and CDR2 YYNGEE come from the germline V gene. The length of the CDR3 is 15 residues. The CDR3 here is CASSVATGSTDTQYF. Written as DNA, the CDR3 is TGTGCCAGCAGCGTAGCTACGGGGAGCACAGATACGCAGTATTTT.

The chain has TRBV6-5 and TRBJ1-1, with D possibly being TRBD1 (5 bases). The V end lost 5 bases, the J end lost 0 bases, and 13 bases lay between the germline ends. The germline V gene encodes CDR1 MNHEY and CDR2 SVGAGI. The CDR3 spans 15 residues. The CDR3 protein is CASSTYGHLNTEAFF. The DNA of the CDR3 is TGTGCCAGCAGTACATATGGACACCTGAACACTGAAGCTTTCTTT.

V is TRBV6-4 and J is TRBJ2-3; 9 bases are shared with TRBD2. V lost 6 bases to trimming and J lost 6 bases; unmatched junction nucleotides: 10. The CDR3 length is 15 residues. Germline V gene lookup returns CDR1 MRHNA and CDR2 SNTAGT. The DNA of the CDR3 is TGTGCCAGCAGCCTTAGCGGGGGTGGTCTGGATACGCAGTATTTT. Residues: CASSLSGGGLDTQYF.

This clone was found once. The chain is built from TRBV4-3 and TRBJ1-6; D is uncertain. Germline V gives CDR1 LGHNA, CDR2 YSLEER. Between the trimmed V and J ends, which lost 4 bases and 10 bases, there was a span of 14 bases. This CDR3 has 14 residues. This CDR3 reads CASSPWAGESPLHF. The CDR3 nucleotides read TGCGCCAGCAGCCCGTGGGCGGGTGAATCACCCCTCCACTTT.